This entry features one T cell receptor (beta chain) sequence. This clonotype was observed at least ten times. It lacks a known antigen. Base qualities are not recorded, but no much larger clone differs from it by a single base. Reading the germline V gene (reference sequence) gives CDR1 DFQATT and CDR2 SNEGSKA. The CDR3 runs 12 amino acids, cysteine and phenylalanine included. The DNA shown is the 36-base CDR3, in frame from base 1. V and J are trimmed by 6 bases and 5 bases, and the gene matches miss 3 bases of the junction. The source of the sample is a study of T cells after yellow fever vaccination (dated by TCRdb to between 2018 and 2020). For the study in its entirety: Libraries from fractions with low cell numbers were prepared with the SMART-Seq v4 Ultra Low Input RNA kit. To follow T-cell clones before and after primary and booster YFV17D yellow fever vaccination, bulk TCR alpha and beta repertoires were sequenced over time. Two healthy male donors, one aged 18 to 29 and one aged 30 to 40 years, were included in the cohort. Bulk PBMC replicates and cell subsets were isolated from blood drawn at multiple timepoints before and after both primary and secondary immunization. Study-level results and caveats: Because abundant contaminating clonotypes from the bulk population could be contained in FACS-sorted repertoires, computational filtering was required. After the booster, most of the clones that had expanded following primary vaccination were detected again (almost 98% of CD4 and roughly 88% of CD8), which suggests that memory was broadly maintained. Compared with the primary T-cell response, the secondary T-cell response was faster but weaker, reaching its peak on day 5 rather than on day 15. A small fraction of clonotypes appeared in both the CD4 and CD8 compartments, likely as a result of convergent recombination. Because the study included only a couple of donors, the extent to which the findings can be generalized is limited.

What this sample's treatment or condition label stands for: live attenuated yellow fever vaccine strain. A standard Ficoll-Paque protocol was used to isolate PBMCs from peripheral blood. CD4 and CD8 T-cell fractions were isolated with Dynabeads CD4 and CD8 positive selection kits. TriZol was used to extract RNA from bulk PBMCs, CD4 and CD8 fractions, and dextramer-positive and dextramer-negative fractions. Synthesis of TCR cDNA relied on 5'RACE template switching, a step that introduced a universal primer site along with unique molecular identifiers. Priming of cDNA synthesis was performed from both the TCR alpha and TCR beta constant segments. Library amplification involved two PCR steps, and the second step added sample barcodes and sequencing adapters. Libraries were sequenced on Illumina HiSeq 2500 (2x100 bp) or NovaSeq (2x150 bp). Regarding the original processing steps: MIGEC was used to demultiplex reads and collapse the reads into UMI consensus sequences, and MiXCR was used for V(D)J alignment. Vaccine-responding clonotypes were defined with edgeR using replicate PBMC samples, requiring FDR below 0.01 and a log2 fold change above 5 up to day 15. Each bulk clonotype received a CD4 or CD8 identity based on whether the sequenced CD4 or CD8 repertoire contained that clonotype at higher abundance. The raw public reads went through TCRdb reprocessing: fastp at Q25, MiXCR clone calling, in-frame beta chains kept. Merged by CDR3 protein, the rows form single entries marked with the most common genes and DNA. The V and J calls reflect TCRdb's pipeline rather than the authors' work. The sample data list roughly 120,000 distinct CDR3 sequences, and 7.2% of these were observed just once. 2.7% of the sample is held by the ten biggest clonotypes.

The sequence was collected from a man between 18 and 29 years old who received the YFV17D yellow fever vaccine. The sample was CD4+ T cells sorted from PBMCs, taken roughly 47 days after the first yellow fever vaccination. Rearrangement joined TRBV20-1 to TRBJ1-5; the junction holds 8 bases that match TRBD1. In nucleotide form, the sequence is TGCAGTGCCGGACAGGGCGATCAGCCCCAGCATTTT. Its translation reads: CSAGQGDQPQHF.